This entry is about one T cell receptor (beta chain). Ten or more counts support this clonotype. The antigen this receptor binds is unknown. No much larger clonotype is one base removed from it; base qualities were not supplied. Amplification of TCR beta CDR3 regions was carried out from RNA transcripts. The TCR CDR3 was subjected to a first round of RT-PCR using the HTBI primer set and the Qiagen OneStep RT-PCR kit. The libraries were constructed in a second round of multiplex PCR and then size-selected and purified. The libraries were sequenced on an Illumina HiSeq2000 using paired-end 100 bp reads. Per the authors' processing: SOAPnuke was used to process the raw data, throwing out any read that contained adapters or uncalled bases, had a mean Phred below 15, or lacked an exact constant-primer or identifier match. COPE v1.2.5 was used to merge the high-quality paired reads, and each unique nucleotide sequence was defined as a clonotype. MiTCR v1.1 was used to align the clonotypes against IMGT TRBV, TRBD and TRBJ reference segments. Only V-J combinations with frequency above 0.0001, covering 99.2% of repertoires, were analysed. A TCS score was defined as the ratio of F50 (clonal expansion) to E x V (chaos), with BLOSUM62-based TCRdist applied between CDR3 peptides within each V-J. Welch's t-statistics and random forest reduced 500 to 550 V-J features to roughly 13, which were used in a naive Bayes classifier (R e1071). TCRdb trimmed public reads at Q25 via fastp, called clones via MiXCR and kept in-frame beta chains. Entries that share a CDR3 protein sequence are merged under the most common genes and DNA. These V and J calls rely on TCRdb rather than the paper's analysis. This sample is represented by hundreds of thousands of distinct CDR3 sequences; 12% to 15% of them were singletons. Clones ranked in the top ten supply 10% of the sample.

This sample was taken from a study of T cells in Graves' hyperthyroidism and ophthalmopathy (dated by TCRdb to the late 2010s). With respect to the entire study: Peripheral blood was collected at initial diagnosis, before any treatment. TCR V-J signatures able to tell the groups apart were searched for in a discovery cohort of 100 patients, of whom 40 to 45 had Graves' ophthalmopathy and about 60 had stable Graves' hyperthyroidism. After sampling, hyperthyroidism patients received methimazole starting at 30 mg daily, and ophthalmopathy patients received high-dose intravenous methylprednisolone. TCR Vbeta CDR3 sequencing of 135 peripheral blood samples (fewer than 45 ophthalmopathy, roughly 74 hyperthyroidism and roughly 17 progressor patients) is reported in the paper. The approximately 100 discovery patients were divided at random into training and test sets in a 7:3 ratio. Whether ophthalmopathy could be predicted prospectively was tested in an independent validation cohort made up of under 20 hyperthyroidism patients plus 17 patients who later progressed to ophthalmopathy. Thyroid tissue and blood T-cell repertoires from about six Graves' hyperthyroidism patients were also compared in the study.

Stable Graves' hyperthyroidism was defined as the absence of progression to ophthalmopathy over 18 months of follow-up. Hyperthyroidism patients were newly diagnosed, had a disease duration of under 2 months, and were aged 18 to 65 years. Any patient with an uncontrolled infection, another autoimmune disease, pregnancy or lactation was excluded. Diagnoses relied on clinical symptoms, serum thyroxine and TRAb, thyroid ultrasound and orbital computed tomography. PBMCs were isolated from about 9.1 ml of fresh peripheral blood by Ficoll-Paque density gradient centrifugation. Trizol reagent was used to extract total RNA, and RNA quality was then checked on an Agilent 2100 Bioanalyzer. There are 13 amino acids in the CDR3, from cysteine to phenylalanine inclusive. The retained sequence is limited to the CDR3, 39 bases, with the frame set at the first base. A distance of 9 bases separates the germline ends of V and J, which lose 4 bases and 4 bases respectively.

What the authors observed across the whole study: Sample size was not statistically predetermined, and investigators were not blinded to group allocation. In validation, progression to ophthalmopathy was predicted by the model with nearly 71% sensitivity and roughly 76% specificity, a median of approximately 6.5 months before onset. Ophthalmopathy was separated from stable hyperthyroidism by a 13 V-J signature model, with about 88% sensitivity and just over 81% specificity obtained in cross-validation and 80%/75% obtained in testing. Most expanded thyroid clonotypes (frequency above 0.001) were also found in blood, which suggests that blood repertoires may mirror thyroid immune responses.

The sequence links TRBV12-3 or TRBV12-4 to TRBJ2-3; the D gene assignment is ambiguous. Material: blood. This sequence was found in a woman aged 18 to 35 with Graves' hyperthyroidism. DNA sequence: TGTGCCAGCAGTTCCCATAGGGCAGATACGCAGTATTTT. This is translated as CASSSHRADTQYF.